This T cell receptor beta chain was captured in a study of blood T cells in healthy people across ages. Study-wide points: PBMCs that were unsorted prevented a conclusive naive versus antigen-experienced comparison.

This clonotype was detected many times. Antigen unknown. The CDR3 contains 14 residues. Germline trimming cut 4 bases from V and 0 bases from J; bases unmatched to any gene: 2. The V gene's germline CDR1 is DFQATT and CDR2 SNEGSKA (reference sequence). A second PCR, run for roughly 7 to 11 cycles, used a sample-barcoded 5' primer plus a J-beta primer mix. A single record per CDR3 protein comes from TCRdb applying MiXCR to the 5' RACE reads. The sample yields about 1.7 million distinct CDR3 sequences, approximately 30% seen once. The chain links TRBV20-1 to TRBJ2-1; 8 nucleotides match TRBD2. Sequenced: blood. This clonotype was sampled from a woman under 40 in good health. The CDR3 reads CSAIRGGSYNEQFF. In nucleotides, the CDR3 is TGCAGTGCTATACGGGGGGGCTCCTACAATGAGCAGTTCTTC.